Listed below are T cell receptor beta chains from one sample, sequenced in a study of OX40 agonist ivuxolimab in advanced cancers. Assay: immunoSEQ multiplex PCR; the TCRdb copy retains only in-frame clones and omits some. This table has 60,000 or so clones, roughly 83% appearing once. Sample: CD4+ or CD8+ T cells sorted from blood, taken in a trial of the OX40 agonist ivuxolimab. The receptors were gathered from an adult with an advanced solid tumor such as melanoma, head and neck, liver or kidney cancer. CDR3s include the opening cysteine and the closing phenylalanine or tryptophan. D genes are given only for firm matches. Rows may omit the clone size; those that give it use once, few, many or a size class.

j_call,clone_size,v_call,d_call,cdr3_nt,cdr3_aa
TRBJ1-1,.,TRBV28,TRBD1,TGTGCCAGCAGTTTAACAGGGGAATACACTGAAGCTTTCTTT,CASSLTGEYTEAFF
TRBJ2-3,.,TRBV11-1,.,TGTGCCAGCAGCTTAGCGTGGGATACGCAGTATTTT,CASSLAWDTQYF
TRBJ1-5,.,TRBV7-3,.,TGTGCCAGCAGCTTAGGGAACCAAGATCAGCCCCAGCATTTT,CASSLGNQDQPQHF
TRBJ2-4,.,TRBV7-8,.,TGTGCCAGCAGCTCTCAGGGGATACTAGCCAAAAACATTCAGTACTTC,CASSSQGILAKNIQYF
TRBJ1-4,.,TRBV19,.,TGTGCCAGTAGTATCACCGGAGGCACTAATGAAAAACTGTTTTTT,CASSITGGTNEKLFF
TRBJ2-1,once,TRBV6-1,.,TGTGCCAGCAGTGAATCGTTAGGTCACGGAGGGCGCAATGAGCAGTTCTTC,CASSESLGHGGRNEQFF
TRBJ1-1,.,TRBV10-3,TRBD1,TGTGCCATACGATCCGGGACAGGGAGGGAATTCCCTTCCGGTGAAGCTTTCTTT,CAIRSGTGREFPSGEAFF
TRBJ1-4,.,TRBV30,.,TGTGCCTGGAGTGTACTCAGTACTGCGGAAAAACTGTTTTTT,CAWSVLSTAEKLFF
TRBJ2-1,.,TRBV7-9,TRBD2,TGTGCCAGCAGCCCCAAGGTGAGGCGGGGGAGTGAGCAGTTCTTC,CASSPKVRRGSEQFF
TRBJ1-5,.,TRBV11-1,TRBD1,TGTGCCAGCAGCACGAACACAGGGGGAAGGCAGCCCCAGCATTTT,CASSTNTGGRQPQHF
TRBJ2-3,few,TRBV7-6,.,TGTGCCAGCAGCTTAGAGGGCACAGATACGCAGTATTTT,CASSLEGTDTQYF
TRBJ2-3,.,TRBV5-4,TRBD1,TGTGCCAGCAGCTTGGGAGGGGGCGCAGATACGCAGTATTTT,CASSLGGGADTQYF
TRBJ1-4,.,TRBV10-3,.,TGTGCCATCAGGAACACTTCAACTAATGAAAAACTGTTTTTT,CAIRNTSTNEKLFF
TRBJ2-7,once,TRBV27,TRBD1,TGTGCCAGCAGTTTTGTGACAGGGTCGGAACAGTACTTC,CASSFVTGSEQYF
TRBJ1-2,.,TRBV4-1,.,TGCGCCAGCAGCCAAAGGGGGTACGCTAACTATGGCTACACCTTC,CASSQRGYANYGYTF
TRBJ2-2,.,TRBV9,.,TGTGCCAGCAGCGTAGGTCACACCGGGGAGCTGTTTTTT,CASSVGHTGELFF
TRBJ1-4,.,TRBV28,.,TGTGCCAGCTACGGGACCCAGAATGAAAAACTGTTTTTT,CASYGTQNEKLFF
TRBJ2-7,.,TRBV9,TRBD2,TGTGCCAGCAGCCCCCGAGTTGCGGGGGACCTTACGGAGCAGTACTTC,CASSPRVAGDLTEQYF
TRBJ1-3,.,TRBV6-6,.,TGTGCCAGCAGACGACAGTCGGACACCATATATTTT,CASRRQSDTIYF
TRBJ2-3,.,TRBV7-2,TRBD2,TGTGCCAGCAGCTTAGCGGTTATAGCGGGGGGCGTGGCAGATACGCAGTATTTT,CASSLAVIAGGVADTQYF
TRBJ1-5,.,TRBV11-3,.,TGTGCCAGCACCATTTGGGGCGGCCTAGCGGTCGCTCAGCCCCAGCATTTT,CASTIWGGLAVAQPQHF
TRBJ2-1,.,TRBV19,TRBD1,TGTGCCAGTAGTATAAGAGGAGGGACAGGCCCCTACAATGAGCAGTTCTTC,CASSIRGGTGPYNEQFF
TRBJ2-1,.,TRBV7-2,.,TGTGCCAGCAGCTTAGGTGCAGGTTTCAGTGAGCAGTTCTTC,CASSLGAGFSEQFF
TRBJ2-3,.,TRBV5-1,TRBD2,TGCGCCAGCAGCTACGACAGCGGGGGGTTCACAGATACGCAGTATTTT,CASSYDSGGFTDTQYF
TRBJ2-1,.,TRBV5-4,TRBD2,TGTGCCAGCGGACCCGGGACTAGCGGTGGAAATGAGCAGTTCTTC,CASGPGTSGGNEQFF
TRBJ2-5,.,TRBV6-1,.,TGTGCCAGCTGCCGGCAGGAACAAGAGACCCAGTACTTC,CASCRQEQETQYF
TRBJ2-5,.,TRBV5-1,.,TGCGCCAGCAGCTTGGCCCCGGGACTTATGAAAGAGACCCAGTACTTC,CASSLAPGLMKETQYF
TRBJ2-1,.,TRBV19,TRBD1,TGTGCCAGTAGTATAGGGACAGGTAACAACAATGAGCAGTTCTTC,CASSIGTGNNNEQFF
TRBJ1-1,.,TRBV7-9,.,TGTGCCAGCAGCTTTTCAGGAATGAACACTGAAGCTTTCTTT,CASSFSGMNTEAFF